The 2 T cell receptor beta chains in this list originate from one sample, sequenced in a study of blood T cell repertoires in COVID-19. Method: immunoSEQ multiplex PCR; TCRdb's copy keeps in-frame clones and lacks some. The data contain fewer than 70,000 clones, 75% to 90% of them seen just once; the ten biggest clones take up 6.5% to 8.5%. Sequencing input: peripheral blood. The receptors derive from a woman in her 70s with active COVID-19.

V usage is TRBV27 and J usage is TRBJ1-2; 8 bases are shared with TRBD1. Trimming cost V 5 bases and J 1 base; bases outside gene matches: 6. The CDR3 runs to 15 residues. In germline, CDR1 is MNHEY, CDR2 SMNVEV (reference sequence). CDR3 amino acids: CASSPGQGINYGYTF. The CDR3 DNA reads TGTGCCAGCAGTCCTGGACAGGGAATTAACTATGGCTACACCTTC.

The V call is TRBV18, the J call TRBJ2-7; 9 nucleotides agree with TRBD2. The germline V gene has CDR1 KGHSH and CDR2 LQKENI. The CDR3 has 15 residues. V was pared by 3 bases and J by 5 bases, with 8 bases of the junction left unmatched. The DNA for the CDR3 is TGTGCCAGCTCACCCCGGACTAGCGAGTTCGACGAGCAGTACTTC. Residues: CASSPRTSEFDEQYF.